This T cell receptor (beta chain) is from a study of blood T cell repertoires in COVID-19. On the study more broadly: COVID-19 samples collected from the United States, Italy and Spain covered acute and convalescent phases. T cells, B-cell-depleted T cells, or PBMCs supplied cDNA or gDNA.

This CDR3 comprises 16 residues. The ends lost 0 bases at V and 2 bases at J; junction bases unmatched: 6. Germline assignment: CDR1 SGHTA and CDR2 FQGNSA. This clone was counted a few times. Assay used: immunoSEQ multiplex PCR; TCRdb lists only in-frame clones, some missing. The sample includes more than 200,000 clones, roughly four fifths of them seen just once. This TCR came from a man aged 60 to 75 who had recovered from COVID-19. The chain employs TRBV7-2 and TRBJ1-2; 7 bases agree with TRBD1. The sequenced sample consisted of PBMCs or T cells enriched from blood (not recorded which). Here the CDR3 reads CASSLALDRVNYGYTF. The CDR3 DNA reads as TGTGCCAGCAGCTTAGCCCTTGACAGGGTGAACTATGGCTACACCTTC.